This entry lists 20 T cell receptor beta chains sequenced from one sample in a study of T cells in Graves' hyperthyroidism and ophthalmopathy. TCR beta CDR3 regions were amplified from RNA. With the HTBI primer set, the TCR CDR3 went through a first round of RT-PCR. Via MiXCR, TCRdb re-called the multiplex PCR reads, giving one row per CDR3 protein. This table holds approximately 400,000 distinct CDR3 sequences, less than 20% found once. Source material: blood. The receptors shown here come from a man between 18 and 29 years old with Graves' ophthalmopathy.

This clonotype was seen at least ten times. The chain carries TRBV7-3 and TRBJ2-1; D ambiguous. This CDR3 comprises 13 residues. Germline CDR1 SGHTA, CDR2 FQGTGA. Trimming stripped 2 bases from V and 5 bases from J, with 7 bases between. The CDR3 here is CASSLQGNNEQFF. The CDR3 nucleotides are TGTGCCAGCAGCTTACAAGGCAACAATGAGCAGTTCTTC.

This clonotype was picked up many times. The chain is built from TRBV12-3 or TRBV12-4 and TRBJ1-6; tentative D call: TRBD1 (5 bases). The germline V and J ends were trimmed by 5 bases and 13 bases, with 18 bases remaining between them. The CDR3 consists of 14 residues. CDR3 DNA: TGTGCCAGCAGTCCCGGACAAATCGACTCGCCCCTCCACTTT. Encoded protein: CASSPGQIDSPLHF.

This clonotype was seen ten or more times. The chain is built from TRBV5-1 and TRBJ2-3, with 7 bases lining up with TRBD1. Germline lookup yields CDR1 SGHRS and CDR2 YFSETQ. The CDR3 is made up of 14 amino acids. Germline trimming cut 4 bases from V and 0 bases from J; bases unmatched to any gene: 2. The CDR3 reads CASSEGQSTDTQYF. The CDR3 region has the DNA TGCGCCAGCAGCGAGGGACAGAGCACAGATACGCAGTATTTT.

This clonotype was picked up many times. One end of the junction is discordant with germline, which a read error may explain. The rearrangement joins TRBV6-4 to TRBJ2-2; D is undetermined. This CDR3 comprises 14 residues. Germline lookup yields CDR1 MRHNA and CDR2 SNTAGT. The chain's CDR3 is CASRDGPDTGELFF. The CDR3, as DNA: TGTGCCAGCCGTGATGGCCCCGACACCGGGGAGCTGTTTTTT.

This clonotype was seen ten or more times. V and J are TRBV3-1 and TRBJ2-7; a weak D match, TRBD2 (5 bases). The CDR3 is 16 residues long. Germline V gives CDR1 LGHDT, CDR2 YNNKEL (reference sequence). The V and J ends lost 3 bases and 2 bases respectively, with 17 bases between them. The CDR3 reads CASSQFGVRGTYEQYF. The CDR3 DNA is TGTGCCAGCAGCCAGTTCGGGGTGAGAGGGACCTACGAGCAGTACTTC.

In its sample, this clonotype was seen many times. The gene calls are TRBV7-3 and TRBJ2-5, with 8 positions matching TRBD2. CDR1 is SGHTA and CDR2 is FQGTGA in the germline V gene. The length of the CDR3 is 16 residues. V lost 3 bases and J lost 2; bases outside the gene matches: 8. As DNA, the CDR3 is TGTGCCAGCAGCTTTGGTAGCGGGGCAAATCAAGAGACCCAGTACTTC. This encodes CASSFGSGANQETQYF.

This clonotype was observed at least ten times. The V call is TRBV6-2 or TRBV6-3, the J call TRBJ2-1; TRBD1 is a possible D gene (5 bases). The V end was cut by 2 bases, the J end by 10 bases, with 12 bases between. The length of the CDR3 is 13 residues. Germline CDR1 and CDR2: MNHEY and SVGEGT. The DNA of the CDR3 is TGTGCCAGCAGTTACCCCACAGGACCCGAGCAGTTCTTC. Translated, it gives CASSYPTGPEQFF.

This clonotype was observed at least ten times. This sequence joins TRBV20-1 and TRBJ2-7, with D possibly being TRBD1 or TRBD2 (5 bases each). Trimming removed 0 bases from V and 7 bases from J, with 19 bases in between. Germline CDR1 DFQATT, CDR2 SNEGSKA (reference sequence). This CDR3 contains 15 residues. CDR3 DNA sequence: TGCAGTGCTAGAGATGAGGGGAAGTCCATCATGGAGCAGTACTTC. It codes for CSARDEGKSIMEQYF.

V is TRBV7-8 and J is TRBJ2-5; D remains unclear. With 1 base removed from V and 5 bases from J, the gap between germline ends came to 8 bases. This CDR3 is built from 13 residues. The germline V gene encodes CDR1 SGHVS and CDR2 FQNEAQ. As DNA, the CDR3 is TGTGCCAGCAGCTTAGTAGCTGTGGAGACCCAGTACTTC. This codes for CASSLVAVETQYF.

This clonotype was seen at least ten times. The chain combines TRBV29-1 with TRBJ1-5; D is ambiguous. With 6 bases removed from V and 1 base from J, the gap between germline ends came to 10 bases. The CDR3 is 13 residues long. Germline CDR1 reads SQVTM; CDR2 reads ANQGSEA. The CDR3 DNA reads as TGCAGCGTGCTCGCGGACAGCAATCAGCCCCAGCATTTT. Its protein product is CSVLADSNQPQHF.

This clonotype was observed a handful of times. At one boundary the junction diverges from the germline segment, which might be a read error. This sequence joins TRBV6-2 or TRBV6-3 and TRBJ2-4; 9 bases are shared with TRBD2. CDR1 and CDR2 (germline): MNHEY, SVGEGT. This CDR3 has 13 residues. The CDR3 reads CASTPRGGPIPYF. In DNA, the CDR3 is TGTGCCAGCACTCCGCGGGGGGGGCCCATTCCGTACTTC.

The CDR3 loop reads CASSQDQGGGADEQYF. CDR3 nucleotides: TGTGCCAGCAGCCAAGATCAAGGCGGGGGGGCAGACGAGCAGTACTTC. The chain combines TRBV4-2 with TRBJ2-7, with 9 bases aligning to TRBD2. The CDR3 is made up of 16 amino acids. V lost 0 bases, J lost 5 bases, and 8 bases stayed unmatched. CDR1 is LGHNA, CDR2 YNFKEQ, per germline.

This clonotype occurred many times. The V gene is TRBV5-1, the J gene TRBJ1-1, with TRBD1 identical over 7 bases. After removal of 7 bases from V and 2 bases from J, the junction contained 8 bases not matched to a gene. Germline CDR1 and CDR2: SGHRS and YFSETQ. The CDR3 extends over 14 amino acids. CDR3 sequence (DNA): TGCGCCAGCTCCGACAGGGTCCCCAACACTGAAGCTTTCTTT. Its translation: CASSDRVPNTEAFF.

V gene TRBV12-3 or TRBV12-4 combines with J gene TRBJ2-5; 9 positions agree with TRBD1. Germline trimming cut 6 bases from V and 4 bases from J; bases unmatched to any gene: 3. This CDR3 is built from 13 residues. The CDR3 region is CASRGTGRETQYF. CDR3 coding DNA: TGTGCCAGCAGGGGGACAGGGCGAGAGACCCAGTACTTC.

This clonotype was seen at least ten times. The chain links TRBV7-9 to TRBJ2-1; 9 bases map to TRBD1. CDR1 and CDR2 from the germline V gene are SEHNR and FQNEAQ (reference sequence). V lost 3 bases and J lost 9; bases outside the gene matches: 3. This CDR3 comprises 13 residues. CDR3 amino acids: CASSFTGGGEQFF. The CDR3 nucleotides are TGTGCCAGCAGCTTCACAGGGGGCGGTGAGCAGTTCTTC.

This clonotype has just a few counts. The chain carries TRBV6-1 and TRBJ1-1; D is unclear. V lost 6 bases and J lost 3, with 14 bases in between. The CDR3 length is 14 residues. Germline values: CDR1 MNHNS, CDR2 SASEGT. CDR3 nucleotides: TGTGCCAGCAGGATGGACTTTAGGGACACTGAAGCTTTCTTT. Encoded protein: CASRMDFRDTEAFF.

Written as DNA, the CDR3 is TGTGCCAGCAGCTTAGGCCTGCCGGGGGGGTTCCCCTCAGGTACGCAGTATTTT. Translation: CASSLGLPGGFPSGTQYF. This sequence joins TRBV13 and TRBJ2-3, with 8 bases aligning to TRBD2. The V gene end was trimmed by 0 bases and the J gene end by 8 bases; junction bases not matched to a gene: 16. The CDR3 covers 18 residues. The V gene's germline CDR1 is PRHDT and CDR2 FYEKMQ (reference sequence).

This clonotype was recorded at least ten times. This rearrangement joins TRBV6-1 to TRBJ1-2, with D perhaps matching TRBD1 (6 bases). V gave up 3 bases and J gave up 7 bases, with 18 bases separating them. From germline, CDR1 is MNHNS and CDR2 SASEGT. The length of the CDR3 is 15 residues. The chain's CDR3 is CASSERLGGASGYTF. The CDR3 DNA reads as TGTGCCAGCAGTGAGAGGTTGGGGGGGGCCAGTGGCTACACCTTC.

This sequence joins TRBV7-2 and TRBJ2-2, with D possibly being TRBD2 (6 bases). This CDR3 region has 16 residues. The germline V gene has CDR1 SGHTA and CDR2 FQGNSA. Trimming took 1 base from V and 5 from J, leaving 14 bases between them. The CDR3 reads CASSLVTGVRTGELFF. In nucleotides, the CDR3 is TGTGCCAGCAGCTTAGTTACGGGAGTTCGTACCGGGGAGCTGTTTTTT.

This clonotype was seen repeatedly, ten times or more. The DNA of the CDR3 is TGTGCCAGCATCAAGACAGGGACCGCGAACACCGGGGAGCTGTTTTTT. The encoded protein is CASIKTGTANTGELFF. This chain joins TRBV3-1 and TRBJ2-2; 7 bases fit TRBD1. V dropped 7 bases and J dropped 0; count of bases not matched to a gene: 8. The CDR3 totals 16 residues. Germline V CDR1 and CDR2: LGHDT, YNNKEL (reference sequence).